These 2 T cell receptor beta chains originate from one sample sequenced in a study of HIV-infected patients and healthy controls. cDNA was made from 400 to 500 ng RNA using alpha and beta constant primers. Separate chain-specific third strand synthesis with multiplexing indices produced the alpha and beta libraries. TCRdb recomputed calls from the 5' RACE reads with MiXCR, one row per CDR3 protein. Of 18,000 or so distinct CDR3 sequences listed, around 8.3% were seen once; the top ten hold under 8.5%. All unsorted peripheral T cells were captured because whole blood was used without fractionation. Material: blood. These receptors were taken from an adult in good health.

This clonotype was seen a single time. V gene TRBV18 combines with J gene TRBJ2-1, with D possibly TRBD1 on 5 matching bases. This CDR3 is 18 amino acids long. Per the germline V gene, CDR1 is KGHSH and CDR2 is LQKENI. V shed 6 bases and J shed 0 bases, with 21 bases lying between them. The CDR3 region is CASSVDKEPIISYNEQFF. In DNA, the CDR3 is TGTGCCAGCTCGGTGGACAAAGAACCTATAATCTCCTACAATGAGCAGTTCTTC.

The sample holds many counts of this clonotype. This chain connects TRBV20-1 to TRBJ2-5, with TRBD2 identical over 10 bases. J gave up 2 bases and V 0 bases, and 12 bases lay outside the gene matches. CDR3 length: 18 amino acids. Germline loops: CDR1 DFQATT, CDR2 SNEGSKA (reference sequence). CDR3 amino acids: CSARDGSLAGGNQETQYF. CDR3 nucleotide sequence: TGCAGTGCTAGAGATGGGTCTTTAGCGGGAGGCAATCAAGAGACCCAGTACTTC.